What follows are 24 T cell receptor beta chains derived from one specimen sequenced in a study of shared clonotypes between healthy human individuals. CD45RO-negative, CCR7-positively selected cells formed the naive CD8 fraction, excluding terminally differentiated effector memory CD45RA+ cells. TCRdb's copy holds only in-frame clones and misses some; the assay was immunoSEQ multiplex PCR. The data hold around 2.1 million clones, with around 93% observed a single time. Sequenced sample: naive CD8+ T cells from PBMCs. The receptors were sampled from a man younger than 35 in good health. Some clones in this sample may be carry-over from other donors' samples.

V is TRBV18 and J is TRBJ1-5; D is undetermined. The ends were cut back, 5 bases at V and 1 base at J, with 9 bases in the middle. Germline V gene sequence: CDR1 KGHSH, CDR2 LQKENI. The CDR3 is made up of 14 amino acids. The CDR3 region is CASSSDRSNQPQHF. In DNA form, the CDR3 reads TGTGCCAGCTCATCGGATCGGAGCAATCAGCCCCAGCATTTT.

The chain employs TRBV30 and TRBJ1-2; D gene unclear. Germline lookup yields CDR1 GTSNPN and CDR2 SVGIG (reference sequence). CDR3 length: 16 amino acids. Trimming removed 1 base at V and 0 bases at J, with 15 bases between. The CDR3 nucleotides read TGTGCCTGGAGTGACCTCGGGGAGGGCTCTAACTATGGCTACACCTTC. It encodes CAWSDLGEGSNYGYTF.

Concerning this clone itself: This CDR3 is also generated by other DNA sequences in the sample. The CDR3 nucleotides read TGTGCCAGCAGCTTACAGGGACGAGAGACCCAGTACTTC. The encoded protein is CASSLQGRETQYF. This chain joins TRBV7-8 and TRBJ2-5, with D perhaps assigned TRBD1 or TRBD2 (5 bases each). Trimming pared 2 bases from V and 4 bases from J, leaving 8 bases between. The germline gives CDR1 SGHVS, CDR2 FQNEAQ. The CDR3 loop spans 13 amino acids.

This clone was observed a handful of times. The CDR3 DNA reads TGTGCCAGGGGGACGGACACCGGGGAGCTGTTTTTT. It yields the protein CARGTDTGELFF. The rearrangement joins TRBV2 to TRBJ2-2; D assignment may be TRBD1 or TRBD2 (5 bases each). V lost 9 bases, J lost 3 bases, and 8 bases lay in between. The CDR3 runs to 12 residues. In germline, CDR1 is SNHLY, CDR2 FYNNEI.

This clone has only one observation. The chain combines TRBV27 with TRBJ2-1; 7 positions match TRBD2. Germline V CDR1 and CDR2: MNHEY, SMNVEV (reference sequence). CDR3 length equals 13 residues. V shed 7 bases, J shed 9 bases, and the junction held 9 bases outside the gene matches. The CDR3 here is CASIMGGTGEQFF. For the CDR3, the DNA is TGTGCCAGCATCATGGGAGGGACCGGTGAGCAGTTCTTC.

This chain links TRBV4-1 with TRBJ2-5, with no clear D. The V end lost 1 base, the J end lost 13 bases, and 10 bases lay between the germline ends. Germline values: CDR1 MGHRA, CDR2 YSYEKL. The CDR3 extends over 11 amino acids. CDR3 sequence (DNA): TGCGCCAGCAGCCAAGGAGTGGACCCGTACTTC. Translating gives CASSQGVDPYF.

V and J are TRBV5-1 and TRBJ2-2; 8 bases fit TRBD1. J was trimmed by 6 bases and V by 4 bases; bases with no gene match: 8. This CDR3 region has 15 residues. Germline V gene sequence: CDR1 SGHRS, CDR2 YFSETQ. DNA for the CDR3: TGCGCCAGCAGCGGGAAGGGACAGGTTGCCGGGGAGCTGTTTTTT. This sequence encodes CASSGKGQVAGELFF.

The chain is built from TRBV15 and TRBJ2-1; 9 bases are shared with TRBD2. The CDR3 spans 17 residues. Germline V gene data show CDR1 as LNHNV and CDR2 as YYDKDF (reference sequence). The V gene end was trimmed by 0 bases and the J gene end by 5 bases; junction bases not matched to a gene: 8. The CDR3 bases are TGTGCCACCAGCAGAGATCTGGCTAGCGGGGAACACAATGAGCAGTTCTTC. Its translation: CATSRDLASGEHNEQFF. The whole variable domain, remainder taken from reference TRBV15 and TRBJ2-1, is DAMVIQNPRYQVTQFGKPVTLSCSQTLNHNVMYWYQQKSSQAPKLLFHYYDKDFNNEADTPDNFQSRRPNTSFCFLDIRSPGLGDTAMYLCATSRDLASGEHNEQFFGPGTRLTVL.

The V and J genes are TRBV4-3 and TRBJ2-7, with 7 bases fitting TRBD1. The CDR3 totals 16 residues. The germline V gene has CDR1 LGHNA and CDR2 YSLEER. V gave up 3 bases and J gave up 1 base; unmatched junction bases: 9. Here the CDR3 reads CASSQNQQGRSYEQYF. The CDR3 nucleotides are TGCGCCAGCAGCCAGAACCAACAGGGGCGGTCCTACGAGCAGTACTTC.

The CDR3 loop is CASSEPRPPKETQYF. CDR3 in DNA: TGTGCCAGCAGTGAACCCCGGCCGCCGAAAGAGACCCAGTACTTC. The rearrangement joins TRBV6-1 to TRBJ2-5; D unresolved. The length of the CDR3 is 15 residues. V was pared by 2 bases and J by 3 bases, with 13 bases between. Germline-derived CDR1 and CDR2 are MNHNS and SASEGT.

The chain joins TRBV5-6 to TRBJ2-1, with 9 bases matching TRBD2. J gave up 7 bases and V 3 bases, and 5 bases lay outside the gene matches. CDR3 length: 14 residues. The V gene's germline CDR1 is SGHDT and CDR2 YYEEEE. Here the CDR3 DNA reads TGTGCCAGCAGCTGGGGGACTAGCACGAATGAGCAGTTCTTC. Protein sequence: CASSWGTSTNEQFF.

The chain is built from TRBV27 and TRBJ2-4, with D maybe TRBD1 (6 bases). Germline V gene data show CDR1 as MNHEY and CDR2 as SMNVEV (reference sequence). V was clipped by 4 bases and J by 6 bases, with 25 bases between them. CDR3 size: 18 residues. CDR3 nucleotides: TGTGCCAGCAGTTCCCTGAGCGGAGACAGGCCCGAGGGAAACATTCAGTACTTC. Its translation is CASSSLSGDRPEGNIQYF.

This clone came up once. The chain links TRBV7-6 to TRBJ1-1; maybe TRBD1 (5 bases). This CDR3 has 13 residues. Germline values: CDR1 SGHVS, CDR2 FNYEAQ. The V end was cut by 2 bases, the J end by 4 bases, with 8 bases between. The CDR3 loop is CASSLSGLTEAFF. For the CDR3, the DNA is TGTGCCAGCAGCTTATCAGGGCTCACTGAAGCTTTCTTT.

The gene calls are TRBV27 and TRBJ2-3, with D possibly being TRBD2 (6 bases). CDR3 length equals 13 residues. Germline CDR1 and CDR2: MNHEY and SMNVEV (reference sequence). Trimming took off 5 bases at V and 6 bases at J, with 12 bases between the two ends. CDR3 protein: CASSIRGIDTQYF. The CDR3, as DNA: TGTGCCAGCAGTATACGGGGGATCGATACGCAGTATTTT.

The chain is built from TRBV7-9 and TRBJ2-2; D perhaps matches TRBD2 (5 bases). Germline CDR1 SEHNR, CDR2 FQNEAQ (reference sequence). This CDR3 is built from 14 residues. V lost 5 bases and J lost 3, with 10 bases in between. The CDR3 nucleotides are TGTGCCAGCAGCCTAGAGGGTCACACCGGGGAGCTGTTTTTT. It yields the protein CASSLEGHTGELFF.

This chain connects TRBV7-8 to TRBJ2-2, with D tentatively TRBD1 or TRBD2 (5 bases each). Germline values: CDR1 SGHVS, CDR2 FQNEAQ. The V gene lost 2 bases and the J gene lost 5 bases, with 9 bases spanning the gap. This CDR3 is built from 14 residues. The DNA of the CDR3 is TGTGCCAGCAGCTTATATGGGGGAACCGGGGAGCTGTTTTTT. This codes for CASSLYGGTGELFF.

A note on this clone: Other DNA sequences in the sample encode the same CDR3. V gene TRBV30 combines with J gene TRBJ2-2; D might be TRBD2 (5 bases). V was shortened by 2 bases and J by 5 bases, with 6 bases between the two germline ends. The CDR3 sequence is 12 residues long. The germline gives CDR1 GTSNPN, CDR2 SVGIG (reference sequence). The DNA for the CDR3 is TGTGCCTGGAGTCCGGGGACCGGGGAGCTGTTTTTT. This gives the protein CAWSPGTGELFF.

This clone was seen only once. The chain employs TRBV19 and TRBJ1-5; TRBD1 might be the D (6 bases). Trimming removed 3 bases at V and 11 bases at J, with 17 bases between. CDR1 is LNHDA, CDR2 SQIVND, per germline (reference sequence). CDR3 length: 14 residues. The CDR3 loop is CASSIWGTLEAQHF. DNA for the CDR3: TGTGCCAGTAGTATCTGGGGGACATTAGAAGCCCAGCATTTT.

This clone has a handful of counts. The chain is built from TRBV20-1 and TRBJ1-2; D remains ambiguous. CDR1 is DFQATT and CDR2 is SNEGSKA in the germline V gene (reference sequence). V was pared by 3 bases and J by 4 bases, with 6 bases between. This CDR3 comprises 11 residues. The CDR3 coding sequence is TGCAGTGCTAGCGGCACCTATGGCTACACCTTC. Translated: CSASGTYGYTF.

The V gene is TRBV27, the J gene TRBJ2-7; 7 positions agree with TRBD1. J lost 5 bases, V lost 1 base, and 5 bases had no gene match. This CDR3 region has 14 residues. Germline V gene data show CDR1 as MNHEY and CDR2 as SMNVEV (reference sequence). CDR3 sequence (DNA): TGTGCCAGCAGTTTATTCCGGGACAGCCACGAGCAGTACTTC. Its translation: CASSLFRDSHEQYF.

This clone showed up just a few times. The chain couples TRBV5-6 to TRBJ1-4; 9 bases map to TRBD1. The CDR3 extends over 16 amino acids. Germline V gives CDR1 SGHDT, CDR2 YYEEEE. J gave up 8 bases and V 4 bases, and 12 bases lay outside the gene matches. The CDR3 protein is CASSTRDREVREKLFF. Here the CDR3 DNA reads TGTGCCAGCAGCACCCGGGACAGGGAGGTTCGGGAAAAACTGTTTTTT.

V usage is TRBV27 and J usage is TRBJ2-7; TRBD1 matches at 9 bases. This CDR3 has 15 residues. The germline V gene encodes CDR1 MNHEY and CDR2 SMNVEV (reference sequence). Losses at the gene ends were 3 bases for V and 1 base for J; bases not matched to a gene: 4. CDR3 region: CASSFGTGLSYEQYF. Here the CDR3 DNA reads TGTGCCAGCAGTTTTGGGACAGGGCTATCCTACGAGCAGTACTTC.

The chain couples TRBV7-2 to TRBJ2-3, with TRBD2 matching 8 bases. Germline-derived CDR1 and CDR2 are SGHTA and FQGNSA. The CDR3 consists of 17 residues. The J segment lost 0 bases and the V segment lost 1 base, leaving 6 bases of the junction unmatched. CDR3 nucleotide sequence: TGTGCCAGCAGCTTAGTTTTCCGCGGGAGGAGCACAGATACGCAGTATTTT. Translating it yields CASSLVFRGRSTDTQYF.

This chain joins TRBV30 and TRBJ2-5, with D perhaps TRBD1 (5 bases). The J call may be incorrect, as the DNA end agrees better with TRBJ2-7. The CDR3 length is 12 residues. CDR1 is GTSNPN and CDR2 is SVGIG in the germline V gene (reference sequence). The CDR3 nucleotides are TGTGCCTGGAGTGTTCAGGGCTACGAGCAGTACTTC. Amino acid sequence: CAWSVQGYEQYF.